This T cell receptor beta chain was captured in a study of human T cells and chemical hapten exposure. Study information: Patches with 0.01% DPC went on the upper back, and the tests were read at 6 days. Study-level points and caveats: DPC sensitization left the count of TCRs above 1 in 1000 unchanged.

Time point noted: pre-sensitization, week 0. Described treatment: therapeutic diphenylcyclopropenone sensitization with weekly scalp DPC. Patches went on only after blood had been drawn each time. Those who donated were patients with alopecia, 18 to 70 years of age, and suitable for DPC. This CDR3 contains 13 residues. The V end was cut by 8 bases, the J end by 0 bases, with 5 bases between. Germline CDR1 and CDR2: ENHRY and SYGVKD. This clonotype was found many times. Its specificity is unknown. TCRdb fed the RACE reads into MiXCR, producing one record per CDR3 protein. This table has about 270,000 distinct CDR3 sequences, approximately 7.5% appearing once.

Sequencing used whole blood, obtained in connection with sensitization to the hapten diphenylcyclopropenone (DPC). V gene TRBV10-3 combines with J gene TRBJ1-6; D gene unclear. The clonotype originates from a man aged 18 to 29 with alopecia areata. Some clones in this sample may be carry-over from other donors' samples. The CDR3 region is CAIGSSYNSPLHF. CDR3 DNA: TGTGCCATCGGGAGCTCCTATAATTCACCCCTCCACTTT.